This T cell receptor beta chain stems from a study of shared clonotypes between healthy human individuals. Study-level points and caveats: Shared clonotypes across all four donors exceeded non-shared ones in generation probability. Shared clonotypes: about 5% naive CD4, roughly 3.8% naive CD8, 2% to 2.5% memory CD4, 0.4% to 0.45% memory CD8.

A single count supports this clone. What it recognizes is unknown. It was CD45RO-negative cells, positively selected for CCR7, that made up naive CD8 cells, with terminally differentiated effector memory CD45RA+ cells excluded. Per the study methods: ImmunoSEQ junction-only sequences lacked quality scores, so their filtering differed. Clones were sequenced by immunoSEQ multiplex PCR, and TCRdb holds only the in-frame ones, with some missing. The V and J calls and clone size come from that table; D and trimming were worked out from the DNA. Here the sample spans about 2 million clones, about 95% being singletons. The sequenced sample consisted of naive CD8+ T cells sorted from blood. The TCR originated in a man aged 18-30 years in good health.

This chain's CDR3 is CADSPGNEQFF. The DNA of the CDR3 is TGTGCCGACTCCCCAGGCAATGAGCAGTTCTTC. The chain is built from TRBV2 and TRBJ2-1; D gene ambiguous. V was clipped by 11 bases and J by 6 bases, with 11 bases between them. CDR1 SNHLY and CDR2 FYNNEI come from the germline V gene. CDR3 length equals 11 residues.